This T cell receptor (beta chain) originates from a study of regulatory T cells in long-lasting Graves disease. General observations from the study: Persistent disease preferred TRBV28, TRBJ1-2 and TRBJ2-5.

This sample's time point: persistent/refractory GD, antithyroid drugs over 5 years with positive TRAb. Construction of the TCR library relied on RNA isolated from PBMCs. By American Thyroid Association guidelines, Graves' disease was diagnosed in the cohort. Concerning this clonotype: Its specificity is unknown.

Construction of TCR beta libraries relied on iRepertoire HTBI primers and on Arm-PCR targeting CDR3 regions. MiXCR was run by TCRdb on the multiplex PCR reads, yielding one entry per CDR3 protein. This repertoire shows 350,000 to 500,000 distinct CDR3 sequences, roughly a fifth found once; its top ten account for 13% to 15%. CDR1 and CDR2 (germline): DFQATT, SNEGSKA (reference sequence). With V trimmed by 6 bases and J by 2 bases, 5 bases remained unmatched. The CDR3 sequence is 13 residues long. This chain uses TRBV20-1 with TRBJ2-3; 7 positions agree with TRBD1. The input for sequencing was peripheral blood mononuclear cells (PBMCs), taken when the disease was refractory, from a patient treated with antithyroid drugs. The source of this sequence is a female donor with Graves disease. The CDR3 DNA sequence: TGCAGTGCCCGGGACAGCTACACAGATACGCAGTATTTT. Translated, it gives CSARDSYTDTQYF.